These T cell receptor beta chains were read from a single sample in a study of blood T cell repertoires in COVID-19. TCRdb keeps only in-frame clones here, not all; method: immunoSEQ multiplex PCR. The table records around 250,000 clones, roughly 88% of them present only once. Sequencing was performed on PBMCs or T cells enriched from blood (not recorded which). These receptors were taken from a woman aged 50 to 65 who had recovered from COVID-19. Both conserved end residues are part of each CDR3. Fields, in order: V gene, clone size, D gene, J gene, CDR3 protein, CDR3 DNA. D genes are given only for firm matches. Only some rows state a clone size, as once, few, many or a class for expanded clones.

v_call: TRBV19
clone_size: NA
d_call: NA
j_call: TRBJ2-5
cdr3_aa: CASSFAEAARETQYF
cdr3_nt: TGTGCCAGTAGTTTTGCTGAGGCGGCTAGGGAGACCCAGTACTTC

v_call: TRBV10-1
clone_size: NA
d_call: NA
j_call: TRBJ2-2
cdr3_aa: CASSATGTGELFF
cdr3_nt: TGCGCCAGCAGTGCCACAGGGACCGGGGAGCTGTTTTTT

v_call: TRBV27
clone_size: NA
d_call: NA
j_call: TRBJ2-7
cdr3_aa: CASSYGGLAEQYF
cdr3_nt: TGTGCCAGCAGTTATGGCGGACTCGCCGAGCAGTACTTC

v_call: TRBV19
clone_size: NA
d_call: TRBD2
j_call: TRBJ2-7
cdr3_aa: CASSGLAGYEQYF
cdr3_nt: TGTGCCAGTAGTGGACTAGCGGGCTACGAGCAGTACTTC

v_call: TRBV5-1
clone_size: NA
d_call: TRBD1
j_call: TRBJ2-2
cdr3_aa: CASSDLQGAGELFF
cdr3_nt: TGCGCCAGCAGCGACCTTCAGGGGGCCGGGGAGCTGTTTTTT

v_call: TRBV28
clone_size: NA
d_call: TRBD2
j_call: TRBJ2-2
cdr3_aa: CASSSPAGDSVIGELFF
cdr3_nt: TGTGCCAGCAGTTCCCCCGCGGGGGATAGCGTGATCGGGGAGCTGTTTTTT

v_call: TRBV3-1/TRBV3-2
clone_size: NA
d_call: NA
j_call: TRBJ1-1
cdr3_aa: CASSQVGGLNTEAFF
cdr3_nt: TGTGCCAGCAGCCAAGTAGGAGGTTTGAACACTGAAGCTTTCTTT

v_call: TRBV6-1
clone_size: NA
d_call: TRBD1
j_call: TRBJ2-7
cdr3_aa: CASSDPGQPSSYEQYF
cdr3_nt: TGTGCCAGCAGTGACCCGGGACAGCCGAGCTCCTACGAGCAGTACTTC

v_call: TRBV5-1
clone_size: NA
d_call: NA
j_call: TRBJ2-2
cdr3_aa: CASSLEFRTDGGELFF
cdr3_nt: TGCGCCAGCAGCTTGGAGTTTCGGACTGACGGCGGGGAGCTGTTTTTT

v_call: TRBV6-6
clone_size: NA
d_call: TRBD1
j_call: TRBJ2-7
cdr3_aa: CASTGRGYEQYF
cdr3_nt: TGTGCCAGTACAGGCAGGGGGTACGAGCAGTACTTC

v_call: TRBV27
clone_size: once
d_call: NA
j_call: TRBJ1-1
cdr3_aa: CASSLMQGTNTEAFF
cdr3_nt: TGTGCCAGCAGTTTAATGCAGGGGACGAACACTGAAGCTTTCTTT

v_call: TRBV6-4
clone_size: many
d_call: TRBD2
j_call: TRBJ2-3
cdr3_aa: CASSWTSGMPDTQYF
cdr3_nt: TGTGCCAGCAGTTGGACTAGCGGGATGCCAGATACGCAGTATTTT

v_call: TRBV27
clone_size: NA
d_call: NA
j_call: TRBJ1-6
cdr3_aa: CASSFSGTQAPNSPLHF
cdr3_nt: TGTGCCAGCAGCTTTTCCGGCACCCAGGCGCCTAATTCACCCCTCCACTTT

v_call: TRBV27
clone_size: NA
d_call: TRBD2
j_call: TRBJ2-5
cdr3_aa: CASSFRLAGQETQYF
cdr3_nt: TGTGCCAGCAGTTTCAGACTAGCGGGGCAAGAGACCCAGTACTTC

v_call: TRBV4-1
clone_size: few
d_call: TRBD2
j_call: TRBJ2-7
cdr3_aa: CASSQGTSSYEQYF
cdr3_nt: TGCGCCAGCAGCCAAGGGACTAGCTCCTACGAGCAGTACTTC

v_call: TRBV3-1/TRBV3-2
clone_size: NA
d_call: NA
j_call: TRBJ1-6
cdr3_aa: CASSIRTGSNSPLHF
cdr3_nt: TGTGCCAGCAGCATTCGGACGGGATCTAATTCACCCCTCCACTTT

v_call: TRBV7-8
clone_size: NA
d_call: TRBD1
j_call: TRBJ2-7
cdr3_aa: CASSWTGGGYEQYF
cdr3_nt: TGTGCCAGCAGCTGGACAGGGGGCGGCTACGAGCAGTACTTC

v_call: TRBV21-1
clone_size: NA
d_call: NA
j_call: TRBJ1-5
cdr3_aa: CASSKKGTGGVRPQHF
cdr3_nt: TGTGCCAGCAGCAAAAAAGGGACAGGGGGCGTCCGGCCCCAGCATTTT

v_call: TRBV7-9
clone_size: NA
d_call: NA
j_call: TRBJ1-3
cdr3_aa: CASSFSGNTIYF
cdr3_nt: TGTGCCAGCAGCTTCAGTGGAAACACCATATATTTT

v_call: TRBV5-8
clone_size: NA
d_call: TRBD2
j_call: TRBJ2-5
cdr3_aa: CASSRPGLAGGEETQYF
cdr3_nt: TGTGCCAGCAGCCGGCCGGGACTAGCGGGAGGGGAAGAGACCCAGTACTTC

v_call: TRBV10-3
clone_size: NA
d_call: TRBD1
j_call: TRBJ2-5
cdr3_aa: CAISERQGAWETQYF
cdr3_nt: TGTGCCATCAGTGAGCGACAGGGGGCGTGGGAGACCCAGTACTTC

v_call: TRBV5-6
clone_size: once
d_call: NA
j_call: TRBJ2-5
cdr3_aa: CASSLGSRAQYF
cdr3_nt: TGTGCCAGCAGCTTGGGAAGCAGGGCCCAGTACTTC

v_call: TRBV2
clone_size: NA
d_call: NA
j_call: TRBJ2-3
cdr3_aa: CASTYQGIPTDTQYF
cdr3_nt: TGTGCCAGCACCTACCAGGGGATCCCCACAGATACGCAGTATTTT

v_call: TRBV7-9
clone_size: NA
d_call: TRBD2
j_call: TRBJ2-5
cdr3_aa: CASSLRRTSGYQETQYF
cdr3_nt: TGTGCCAGCAGCTTACGCCGGACTAGCGGTTATCAAGAGACCCAGTACTTC

v_call: TRBV28
clone_size: NA
d_call: TRBD2
j_call: TRBJ2-5
cdr3_aa: CASSFGGRDETQYF
cdr3_nt: TGTGCCAGCAGTTTCGGGGGGAGAGACGAGACCCAGTACTTC

v_call: TRBV9
clone_size: NA
d_call: TRBD1
j_call: TRBJ1-2
cdr3_aa: CASSLQGSYGYTF
cdr3_nt: TGTGCCAGCAGTTTACAGGGGTCCTATGGCTACACCTTC

v_call: TRBV10-3
clone_size: NA
d_call: NA
j_call: TRBJ2-7
cdr3_aa: CAIGNRDRVEQYF
cdr3_nt: TGTGCCATCGGGAACAGGGACCGCGTCGAGCAGTACTTC

v_call: TRBV19
clone_size: NA
d_call: NA
j_call: TRBJ2-2
cdr3_aa: CASIAGFKGAGELFF
cdr3_nt: TGTGCCAGTATAGCCGGGTTCAAGGGGGCCGGGGAGCTGTTTTTT

v_call: TRBV12-3/TRBV12-4
clone_size: NA
d_call: NA
j_call: TRBJ1-2
cdr3_aa: CASTGPRGGYTF
cdr3_nt: TGTGCCAGCACCGGCCCCAGAGGTGGCTACACCTTC

v_call: TRBV6-4
clone_size: once
d_call: NA
j_call: TRBJ1-5
cdr3_aa: CASSDPLVAGNQPQHF
cdr3_nt: TGTGCCAGCAGTGACCCCCTAGTGGCAGGGAATCAGCCCCAGCATTTT

v_call: TRBV18
clone_size: few
d_call: NA
j_call: TRBJ1-3
cdr3_aa: CASSPELGYISGNTIYF
cdr3_nt: TGTGCCAGCTCACCCGAGCTCGGTTATATCTCTGGAAACACCATATATTTT

v_call: TRBV19
clone_size: NA
d_call: NA
j_call: TRBJ2-3
cdr3_aa: CASSLQVSSTDTQYF
cdr3_nt: TGTGCCAGTAGTTTACAGGTGTCTAGCACAGATACGCAGTATTTT

v_call: TRBV2
clone_size: NA
d_call: TRBD2
j_call: TRBJ2-1
cdr3_aa: CASSSSGKVF
cdr3_nt: TGTGCCAGCAGCTCTAGCGGGAAAGTCTTC

v_call: TRBV6-5
clone_size: NA
d_call: TRBD1
j_call: TRBJ1-6
cdr3_aa: CASSSDRVGSPLHF
cdr3_nt: TGTGCCAGCAGCAGCGACAGGGTTGGTTCACCCCTCCACTTT

v_call: TRBV4-2
clone_size: NA
d_call: TRBD2
j_call: TRBJ2-5
cdr3_aa: CASSPSTSGRSETQYF
cdr3_nt: TGTGCCAGCAGCCCAAGTACTAGCGGGAGGTCGGAGACCCAGTACTTC

v_call: TRBV7-2
clone_size: NA
d_call: TRBD1
j_call: TRBJ2-7
cdr3_aa: CASSFRDRGHEQYF
cdr3_nt: TGTGCCAGCAGCTTCCGGGACAGGGGACACGAGCAGTACTTC

v_call: TRBV19
clone_size: once
d_call: TRBD2
j_call: TRBJ2-5
cdr3_aa: CASSSVAGGVGETQYF
cdr3_nt: TGTGCCAGTAGTTCAGTAGCGGGAGGAGTCGGAGAGACCCAGTACTTC

v_call: TRBV7-8
clone_size: NA
d_call: NA
j_call: TRBJ1-4
cdr3_aa: CASRLTATRSEKLFF
cdr3_nt: TGTGCCAGCAGACTCACTGCCACTAGGAGTGAAAAACTGTTTTTT

v_call: TRBV28
clone_size: NA
d_call: TRBD1
j_call: TRBJ1-5
cdr3_aa: CASSPQGSSNQPQHF
cdr3_nt: TGTGCCAGCAGCCCACAGGGGTCCAGCAATCAGCCCCAGCATTTT

v_call: TRBV18
clone_size: NA
d_call: NA
j_call: TRBJ1-3
cdr3_aa: CASSSGWSGNTIYF
cdr3_nt: TGTGCCAGCTCTTCAGGGTGGTCTGGAAACACCATATATTTT

v_call: TRBV2
clone_size: NA
d_call: TRBD2
j_call: TRBJ2-4
cdr3_aa: CASSLRGRVAGGAKNIQYF
cdr3_nt: TGTGCCAGCAGTCTCAGGGGGCGCGTAGCGGGAGGAGCCAAAAACATTCAGTACTTC